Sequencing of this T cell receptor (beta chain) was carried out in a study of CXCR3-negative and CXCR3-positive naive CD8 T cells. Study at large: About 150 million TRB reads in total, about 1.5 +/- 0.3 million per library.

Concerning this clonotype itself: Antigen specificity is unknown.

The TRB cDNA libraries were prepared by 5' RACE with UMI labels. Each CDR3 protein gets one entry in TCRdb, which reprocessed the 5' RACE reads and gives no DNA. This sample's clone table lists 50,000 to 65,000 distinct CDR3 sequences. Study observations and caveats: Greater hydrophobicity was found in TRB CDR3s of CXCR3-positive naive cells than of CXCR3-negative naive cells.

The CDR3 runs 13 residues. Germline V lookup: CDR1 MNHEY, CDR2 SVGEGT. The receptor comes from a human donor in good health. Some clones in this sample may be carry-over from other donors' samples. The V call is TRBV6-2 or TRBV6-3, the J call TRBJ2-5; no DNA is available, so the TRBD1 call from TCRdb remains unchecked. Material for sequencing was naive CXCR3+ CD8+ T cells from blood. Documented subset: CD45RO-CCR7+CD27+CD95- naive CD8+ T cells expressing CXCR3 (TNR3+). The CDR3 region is CASSYGGQETQYF.